These 32 T cell receptor beta chains originate from one sample sequenced in a study of T cell repertoires in ileal Crohn's disease. Here immunoSEQ multiplex PCR was the method, and the copy in TCRdb shows in-frame clones only, minus some. The profile shows 13,000 to 15,000 clones, roughly 87% of them singletons. Sequencing input: ileal tissue. The receptor source for this set is an adult with Crohn's disease.

J is TRBJ1-1 and V is TRBV27, with a tentative D call TRBD1 (5 bases). Trimming took off 3 bases at V and 6 bases at J, with 14 bases between the two ends. Germline assignment: CDR1 MNHEY and CDR2 SMNVEV (reference sequence). The length of the CDR3 is 14 residues. The CDR3 sequence: CASSFQGSPAEAFF. The CDR3 DNA reads as TGTGCCAGCAGTTTTCAGGGCTCGCCCGCTGAAGCTTTCTTT.

The J gene is TRBJ1-1, the V gene TRBV30, with 10 bases matching TRBD1. From germline, CDR1 is GTSNPN and CDR2 SVGIG (reference sequence). The J segment lost 0 bases and the V segment lost 3 bases, leaving 4 bases of the junction unmatched. The CDR3 spans 15 residues. CDR3 DNA sequence: TGTGCCTGGAGCGTGGGACAGGGGATGAACACTGAAGCTTTCTTT. Protein: CAWSVGQGMNTEAFF.

This chain links TRBV28 with TRBJ1-4; D gene unclear. V was clipped by 5 bases and J by 6 bases, with 13 bases between them. The CDR3 sequence is 14 residues long. CDR1 and CDR2 from the germline V gene are MDHEN and SYDVKM. CDR3 nucleotides: TGTGCCAGCAGTCTGGATAGCGGCCATGAAAAACTGTTTTTT. This gives the protein CASSLDSGHEKLFF.

The V gene is TRBV21-1, the J gene TRBJ2-3; TRBD2, as called in the table, went unchecked against the DNA. TRBV21-1 represents a pseudogene. The CDR3 consists of 17 residues. The CDR3: CASSKVAGELLTDTQYF. The CDR3 DNA follows: TGTGCCAGCAGCAAAGTAGCCGGAGAGCTCCTCACAGATACGCAGTATTTT.

This clone came up a few times. This rearrangement joins TRBV28 to TRBJ1-4; weak D call: TRBD1 (6 bases). The CDR3 loop spans 14 amino acids. Trimming took off 2 bases at V and 11 bases at J, with 15 bases between the two ends. CDR1 and CDR2 (germline): MDHEN, SYDVKM. The DNA of the CDR3 is TGTGCCAGCAGTTTAACCGGACAGTTTGCGAAACTGTTTTTT. This translates into CASSLTGQFAKLFF.

This chain connects TRBV25-1 to TRBJ1-4, with D perhaps matching TRBD1 (5 bases). Germline CDR1 and CDR2: MGHDK and SYGVNS. With 7 bases removed from V and 8 bases from J, the gap between germline ends came to 20 bases. This CDR3 has 15 residues. Written as DNA, the CDR3 is TGTGCCAGCACCCCGGGTGGGGCAATAGGGGAAAAACTGTTTTTT. This sequence encodes CASTPGGAIGEKLFF.

The chain links TRBV6-6 to TRBJ2-3; D remains ambiguous. The CDR3 is made up of 13 amino acids. Germline assignment: CDR1 MNHNY and CDR2 SVGAGI (reference sequence). V was trimmed by 2 bases and J by 3 bases, leaving 6 bases between them. CDR3 region: CASSYLETDTQYF. DNA for the CDR3: TGTGCCAGCAGTTACCTAGAAACAGATACGCAGTATTTT.

For the CDR3, the DNA is TGTGCCAGCAGCGGCTCGGGACAAAACTACGAGCAGTACTTC. The encoded protein is CASSGSGQNYEQYF. The chain combines TRBV9 with TRBJ2-7; tentatively, D is TRBD1 (6 bases). CDR1 and CDR2 (germline): SGDLS, YYNGEE. The CDR3 contains 14 residues. Trimming cost V 3 bases and J 3 bases, with 13 bases left between them.

The J gene is TRBJ2-3, the V gene TRBV10-3, with D perhaps matching TRBD1 (6 bases). V lost 4 bases and J lost 1, with 6 bases in between. From germline, CDR1 is ENHRY and CDR2 SYGVKD. CDR3 length: 13 residues. Written as DNA, the CDR3 is TGTGCCATCAGTGGACAGGGCACAGATACGCAGTATTTT. Its translation is CAISGQGTDTQYF.

This chain's CDR3 is CASSVTGSYEQYF. CDR3 coding DNA: TGTGCCAGCAGTGTAACAGGGTCCTACGAGCAGTACTTC. The chain links TRBV6-1 to TRBJ2-7, with D possibly TRBD1 on 6 matching bases. The CDR3 has 13 amino acids. Germline loops: CDR1 MNHNS, CDR2 SASEGT. With 4 bases removed from V and 1 base from J, the gap between germline ends came to 8 bases.

The V call is TRBV30, the J call TRBJ1-2; 9 bases match TRBD1. The germline CDR1 and CDR2 sequences are GTSNPN and SVGIG (reference sequence). The length of the CDR3 is 15 residues. Trimming cost V 0 bases and J 4 bases; bases outside gene matches: 6. The CDR3 is CAWSVRVTGGYGYTF. The CDR3 coding sequence is TGTGCCTGGAGTGTACGTGTGACAGGGGGCTATGGCTACACCTTC.

The chain recombines TRBV6-5 with TRBJ2-5; perhaps TRBD2 as D (5 bases). V lost 7 bases to trimming and J lost 1 base, with 16 bases between them. The CDR3 extends over 15 amino acids. CDR1 and CDR2 (germline): MNHEY, SVGAGI. The CDR3 DNA sequence: TGTGCCAGCAAACTAGACCCTACGGTCCAAGAGACCCAGTACTTC. The encoded protein is CASKLDPTVQETQYF.

The chain carries TRBV19 and TRBJ1-5; D remains unclear. The germline gives CDR1 LNHDA, CDR2 SQIVND (reference sequence). The CDR3 totals 14 residues. Trimming removed 0 bases at V and 5 bases at J, with 8 bases between. CDR3 nucleotide sequence: TGTGCCAGTAGTATAGAGGCGGTAGATCAGCCCCAGCATTTT. Protein: CASSIEAVDQPQHF. The full variable domain, completed using reference TRBV19 and TRBJ1-5, is DGGITQSPKYLFRKEGQNVTLSCEQNLNHDAMYWYRQDPGQGLRLIYYSQIVNDFQKGDIAEGYSVSREKKESFPLTVTSAQKNPTAFYLCASSIEAVDQPQHFGDGTRLSIL.

This sequence joins TRBV9 and TRBJ1-1; D remains unclear. Trimming left V 4 bases short and J 1 base short, with 14 bases between. The CDR3 is 15 amino acids. Germline V gene sequence: CDR1 SGDLS, CDR2 YYNGEE. CDR3 in DNA: TGTGCCAGCAGCCCCCGAATTGGCGGGAACACTGAAGCTTTCTTT. Protein product: CASSPRIGGNTEAFF.

The genes are TRBV4-3 and TRBJ1-5; 7 nucleotides match TRBD1. Germline CDR1 is LGHNA and CDR2 is YSLEER. Germline trimming cut 2 bases from V and 4 bases from J; bases unmatched to any gene: 8. The CDR3 runs 16 residues. The CDR3 DNA sequence: TGCGCCAGCAGCCAAAACCGGGGACAGCAAAATCAGCCCCAGCATTTT. Residues: CASSQNRGQQNQPQHF.

CDR3 loop: CASSHQGNTEAFF. Here the CDR3 DNA reads TGCGCCAGCAGCCACCAGGGCAACACTGAAGCTTTCTTT. The gene calls are TRBV4-3 and TRBJ1-1, with D possibly TRBD1 on 5 matching bases. Germline CDR1 reads LGHNA; CDR2 reads YSLEER. Trimming shortened V by 3 bases and J by 2 bases, and 7 bases separated the two germline ends. CDR3 length: 13 amino acids.

This clone was picked up one time. This chain connects TRBV11-2 to TRBJ1-1; the match to TRBD1 covers 8 bases. The germline gives CDR1 SGHAT, CDR2 FQNNGV. The CDR3 has 17 amino acids. V trimming: 1 base; J trimming: 4 bases; junction bases outside the gene matches: 11. CDR3 region: CASSLGLGRGQITEAFF. CDR3 nucleotide sequence: TGTGCCAGCAGCTTAGGGTTGGGCAGGGGGCAAATCACTGAAGCTTTCTTT.

The rearrangement joins TRBV10-2 to TRBJ1-1, with 9 bases matching TRBD1. CDR1 is WSHSY and CDR2 is SAAADI in the germline V gene. CDR3 length: 14 amino acids. CDR3 residues: CATGGAGTDTEAFF. DNA for the CDR3: TGCGCAACAGGGGGCGCGGGAACTGACACTGAAGCTTTCTTT.

Worth noting for this clone: One end of the junction varies from germline; a read error may be responsible. The chain is built from TRBV7-7 and TRBJ2-1; D gene uncertain. Per germline, CDR1 SSHAT and CDR2 FNYEAQ (reference sequence). The CDR3 spans 13 residues. The CDR3 protein is CASSPGVVREQFF. The CDR3 DNA follows: TGTGCTAGCAGCCCCGGTGTCGTCCGCGAGCAGTTCTTC.

The gene calls are TRBV1 and TRBJ1-2. TRBV1 is deemed a pseudogene. The CDR3 totals 17 residues. CDR3 DNA: TGCACCAGCAGCCAAGATAGCGGGGAAGTTGCTAACTATGGCTACACCTTC. Its translation: CTSSQDSGEVANYGYTF.

This chain links TRBV7-8 with TRBJ2-7; perhaps TRBD2 as D (5 bases). This CDR3 is 17 amino acids long. Trimming removed 1 base from V and 2 bases from J, with 18 bases in between. The germline CDR1 and CDR2 sequences are SGHVS and FQNEAQ. The CDR3: CASSLGNSGVKTYEQYF. Here the CDR3 DNA reads TGTGCCAGCAGCTTAGGGAACTCCGGGGTAAAGACCTACGAGCAGTACTTC.

The J gene is TRBJ2-3, the V gene TRBV6-1; 7 nucleotides match TRBD1. V shed 3 bases, J shed 4 bases, and the junction held 10 bases outside the gene matches. Germline V gives CDR1 MNHNS, CDR2 SASEGT. CDR3 length: 16 residues. The CDR3 reads CASSEGPDRDPDTQYF. The CDR3 bases are TGTGCCAGCAGTGAGGGTCCTGACAGGGACCCAGATACGCAGTATTTT.

The rearrangement uses TRBV28 and TRBJ2-7, with 10 positions matching TRBD1. V lost 5 bases to trimming and J lost 6 bases; unmatched junction nucleotides: 10. The germline gives CDR1 MDHEN, CDR2 SYDVKM. CDR3 length: 15 amino acids. CDR3 sequence reads: CASSPQTGGEVEQYF. The CDR3 coding sequence is TGTGCCAGCAGTCCTCAGACAGGGGGCGAGGTCGAGCAGTACTTC.

The genes are TRBV6-1 and TRBJ2-7; D gene unclear. Per the germline V gene, CDR1 is MNHNS and CDR2 is SASEGT. The CDR3 spans 11 residues. Trimming pared 6 bases from V and 3 bases from J, leaving 6 bases between. Here the CDR3 reads CASRTYYEQYF. Written as DNA, the CDR3 is TGTGCCAGCAGAACCTACTACGAGCAGTACTTC.

The chain is built from TRBV5-4 and TRBJ1-1; D gene ambiguous. The CDR3 is made up of 14 amino acids. Deletions cut 4 bases from V and 2 bases from J, with 12 bases between. Germline-derived CDR1 and CDR2 are SGHNT and YYREEE (reference sequence). The CDR3 sequence is CASSRERYNTEAFF. The CDR3 coding sequence is TGTGCCAGCAGCCGAGAGAGGTATAACACTGAAGCTTTCTTT.

The V gene is TRBV9, the J gene TRBJ1-4; a weak D match, TRBD1 (5 bases). The germline CDR1 and CDR2 sequences are SGDLS and YYNGEE. The CDR3 contains 16 residues. Trimming pared 9 bases from V and 5 bases from J, leaving 23 bases between. The CDR3 DNA reads as TGTGCCAACAATACCCGGGGGGAAGGGGTGAATGAAAAACTGTTTTTT. Translated, it gives CANNTRGEGVNEKLFF. Using reference TRBV9 and TRBJ1-4 for the parts outside the CDR3, the full variable domain is DSGVTQTPKHLITATGQRVTLRCSPRSGDLSVYWYQQSLDQGLQFLIQYYNGEERAKGNILERFSAQQFPDLHSELNLSSLELGDSALYFCANNTRGEGVNEKLFFGSGTQLSVL.

The CDR3 loop is CAWSDRGKTYEQYF. CDR3 nucleotide sequence: TGTGCCTGGAGTGACAGGGGTAAAACCTACGAGCAGTACTTC. The V call is TRBV30, the J call TRBJ2-7; 7 nucleotides align to TRBD1. Germline values: CDR1 GTSNPN, CDR2 SVGIG (reference sequence). J was trimmed by 2 bases and V by 1 base; bases with no gene match: 5. CDR3 size: 14 residues.

In the case of this clone: The sample contains more than one DNA sequence encoding this CDR3. The CDR3 DNA reads as TGTGCCAGCAGTTCCCGGGACAGCGCTAACTATGGCTACACCTTC. Its protein product is CASSSRDSANYGYTF. The gene calls are TRBV11-2 and TRBJ1-2; 7 bases agree with TRBD1. Germline V CDR1 and CDR2: SGHAT, FQNNGV. This CDR3 has 15 residues. J lost 0 bases, V lost 6 bases, and 7 bases had no gene match.

The rearrangement links TRBV7-3 to TRBJ2-2; 8 nucleotides line up with TRBD1. The ends lost 0 bases at V and 5 bases at J; junction bases unmatched: 8. The CDR3 is 17 amino acids. Germline CDR1 is SGHTA and CDR2 is FQGTGA. The CDR3 bases are TGTGCCAGCAGCTTAACGTCCCAGGGGGCTAATACCGGGGAGCTGTTTTTT. This sequence encodes CASSLTSQGANTGELFF.

The chain has TRBV5-4 and TRBJ2-1; 7 bases map to TRBD2. CDR3 length: 15 amino acids. Germline loops: CDR1 SGHNT, CDR2 YYREEE (reference sequence). V shed 3 bases, J shed 9 bases, and the junction held 12 bases outside the gene matches. The DNA of the CDR3 is TGTGCCAGCAGCTCCGACGTAAGACCGGGGGGTGAGCAGTTCTTC. Residues: CASSSDVRPGGEQFF.

The chain is built from TRBV18 and TRBJ1-2; D is possibly TRBD1 (5 bases). The CDR3 has 15 amino acids. V gave up 3 bases and J gave up 8 bases, with 19 bases separating them. Germline values: CDR1 KGHSH, CDR2 LQKENI. In nucleotides, the CDR3 is TGTGCCAGCTCACCCCGTTATACAGGTGCTGCCGGCTACACCTTC. As protein: CASSPRYTGAAGYTF.

The V gene is TRBV14, the J gene TRBJ2-3; 11 positions agree with TRBD2. The CDR3 covers 17 residues. The V gene end was trimmed by 2 bases and the J gene end by 1 base; junction bases not matched to a gene: 5. Germline V gene data show CDR1 as SGHDN and CDR2 as FVKESK. The CDR3 sequence: CASSQLAGGFGTDTQYF. In DNA form, the CDR3 reads TGTGCCAGCAGCCAACTAGCGGGAGGTTTCGGCACAGATACGCAGTATTTT.